These 13 T cell receptor beta chains came from one sample sequenced in a study of T cells after somatic rescue of genetic block. Assay: immunoSEQ multiplex PCR; the TCRdb copy retains only in-frame clones and omits some. The sample holds about 68,000 clones, about 90% seen once. The source material was peripheral blood mononuclear cells (PBMCs). Receptor source: a man aged 35 to 55.

J is TRBJ2-7 and V is TRBV6-5, with 8 bases identical to TRBD1. Germline CDR1 is MNHEY and CDR2 is SVGAGI. The CDR3 extends over 14 amino acids. V was pared by 0 bases and J by 4 bases, with 2 bases of the junction left unmatched. CDR3: CASSYSQGAYEQYF. DNA of the CDR3: TGTGCCAGCAGTTACTCGCAGGGGGCGTACGAGCAGTACTTC.

This clone is a singleton in its sample. The chain links TRBV28 to TRBJ2-5, with a tentative D call TRBD1 (6 bases). V was cut by 1 base and J by 7 bases, with 16 bases left in between. This CDR3 comprises 15 residues. Per the germline V gene, CDR1 is MDHEN and CDR2 is SYDVKM. The CDR3 spells CASSLSWTVGWTQYF. CDR3 nucleotides: TGTGCCAGCAGTTTATCGTGGACAGTGGGTTGGACCCAGTACTTC. Full variable domain (rest looked up from reference TRBV28 and TRBJ2-5): DVKVTQSSRYLVKRTGEKVFLECVQDMDHENMFWYRQDPGLGLRLIYFSYDVKMKEKGDIPEGYSVSREKKERFSLILESASTNQTSMYLCASSLSWTVGWTQYFGPGTRLLVL.

This clone was seen once. The chain has TRBV19 and TRBJ2-3; TRBD2 matches at 11 bases. Germline V gene sequence: CDR1 LNHDA, CDR2 SQIVND (reference sequence). Losses at the gene ends were 7 bases for V and 0 bases for J; bases not matched to a gene: 3. The CDR3 extends over 15 amino acids. As DNA, the CDR3 is TGTGCCAGTACTCGGACTAGCGGGAGCACAGATACGCAGTATTTT. This sequence encodes CASTRTSGSTDTQYF.

This clone occurred once. The chain uses TRBV7-9 and TRBJ2-7; D call uncertain. The length of the CDR3 is 16 residues. Per germline, CDR1 SEHNR and CDR2 FQNEAQ (reference sequence). V was clipped by 2 bases and J by 4 bases, with 18 bases between them. CDR3 DNA: TGTGCCAGCAGCTTAACGGCAGGAAAGGGTCCTTACGAGCAGTACTTC. This codes for CASSLTAGKGPYEQYF.

The genes are TRBV19 and TRBJ2-5; TRBD2 matches 8 bases. The CDR3 has 13 residues. From germline, CDR1 is LNHDA and CDR2 SQIVND (reference sequence). Trimming took 6 bases from V and 2 from J; bases not matched to a gene: 2. CDR3 sequence (DNA): TGTGCCAGTAGCGGACTAGCTCAAGAGACCCAGTACTTC. As protein: CASSGLAQETQYF.

V is TRBV15 and J is TRBJ2-7; D is ambiguous. The CDR3 is 16 residues long. Trimming pared 1 base from V and 1 base from J, leaving 14 bases between. Germline CDR1 and CDR2: LNHNV and YYDKDF (reference sequence). The CDR3, as DNA: TGTGCCACCAGCAGAGGTGGGCTAGGTTCTTCCTACGAGCAGTACTTC. Its translation: CATSRGGLGSSYEQYF.

The gene calls are TRBV19 and TRBJ1-5; the match to TRBD1 covers 7 bases. Looked up from germline, CDR1 is LNHDA and CDR2 is SQIVND (reference sequence). The J segment lost 7 bases and the V segment lost 4 bases, leaving 4 bases of the junction unmatched. This CDR3 has 13 residues. Here the CDR3 reads CASSRQGEQPQHF. CDR3 DNA: TGTGCCAGTAGTAGACAGGGAGAACAGCCCCAGCATTTT. Based on the CDR3 plus reference TRBV19 and TRBJ1-5, the full variable domain is DGGITQSPKYLFRKEGQNVTLSCEQNLNHDAMYWYRQDPGQGLRLIYYSQIVNDFQKGDIAEGYSVSREKKESFPLTVTSAQKNPTAFYLCASSRQGEQPQHFGDGTRLSIL.

The J gene is TRBJ2-6, the V gene TRBV7-2; the D gene is possibly TRBD1 (5 bases). V shed 1 base and J shed 0 bases, with 13 bases lying between them. The CDR3 is made up of 18 amino acids. Germline loops: CDR1 SGHTA, CDR2 FQGNSA. CDR3: CASSLGTRQLSGANVLTF. In DNA, the CDR3 is TGTGCCAGCAGCTTAGGTACCCGACAGCTCTCTGGGGCCAACGTCCTGACTTTC.

The rearrangement joins TRBV4-1 to TRBJ1-1, with a tentative D call TRBD1 (6 bases). Germline values: CDR1 MGHRA, CDR2 YSYEKL. Trimming took 0 bases from V and 1 from J, leaving 6 bases between them. The length of the CDR3 is 14 residues. CDR3 sequence: CASSQDRGNTEAFF. CDR3 nucleotides: TGCGCCAGCAGCCAAGACAGGGGGAACACTGAAGCTTTCTTT.

This chain uses TRBV6-1 with TRBJ2-3; 9 bases line up with TRBD1. The germline CDR1 and CDR2 sequences are MNHNS and SASEGT. This CDR3 region has 15 residues. The trim removed 6 bases at V and 2 bases at J, leaving 6 bases unmatched. DNA of the CDR3: TGTGCCAGCAGCGACCGGGACAGGGACACAGATACGCAGTATTTT. This sequence encodes CASSDRDRDTDTQYF.

The rearrangement joins TRBV5-4 to TRBJ1-3, with a possible D match to TRBD1 (6 bases). The CDR3 has 16 amino acids. The germline CDR1 and CDR2 sequences are SGHNT and YYREEE (reference sequence). Trimming cost V 1 base and J 0 bases, with 11 bases left between them. The CDR3 spells CASSLQGTISGNTIYF. The CDR3 DNA reads as TGTGCCAGCAGCTTGCAGGGGACTATCTCTGGAAACACCATATATTTT.

The V gene is TRBV29-1, the J gene TRBJ2-5; D is undetermined. The V gene lost 3 bases and the J gene lost 1 base, with 12 bases spanning the gap. Germline V lookup: CDR1 SQVTM, CDR2 ANQGSEA. CDR3 length: 14 residues. In DNA, the CDR3 is TGCAGCGTTGACCCGGATAGTGGCCAAGAGACCCAGTACTTC. Amino acid sequence: CSVDPDSGQETQYF.

V and J are TRBV5-5 and TRBJ1-1; tentatively, D is TRBD1 (6 bases). Trimming stripped 4 bases from V and 1 base from J, with 8 bases between. The CDR3 runs to 13 residues. Germline assignment: CDR1 SGHKS and CDR2 YYEKEE (reference sequence). CDR3 in DNA: TGTGCCAGCAGCGGGGACACGAACACTGAAGCTTTCTTT. Its translation is CASSGDTNTEAFF.